This is a list of T cell receptor beta chains from one sample in a study of HIV-infected patients and healthy controls. In TCRdb, the 5' RACE reads were re-called with MiXCR into one record per CDR3 protein. The sample has about 18,000 distinct CDR3 sequences, around a tenth seen once; the top ten hold about 3%. The sequenced sample consisted of blood. The source is an adult in good health. CDR3s include the opening cysteine and the closing phenylalanine or tryptophan. D genes are given only for firm matches. Rows may omit the clone size; those that give it use once, few, many or a size class.

clone size: few; D gene: TRBD1; V gene: TRBV6-5; J gene: TRBJ2-7; CDR3 DNA: TGTGCCAGCAGCCTCGGACAGGGTAAAGCCTCCGAGCAGTACTTC; CDR3 protein: CASSLGQGKASEQYF
clone size: many; D gene: NA; V gene: TRBV7-8; J gene: TRBJ2-2; CDR3 DNA: TGTGCCAGCAGCACCCTAGGGGGGAGTAGCACCGGGGAGCTGTTTTTT; CDR3 protein: CASSTLGGSSTGELFF
clone size: many; D gene: NA; V gene: TRBV20-1; J gene: TRBJ2-7; CDR3 DNA: TGCAGTGCTAGATTCATTGGGGTGGGTCGGGAGCAGTACTTC; CDR3 protein: CSARFIGVGREQYF
clone size: many; D gene: NA; V gene: TRBV14; J gene: TRBJ2-7; CDR3 DNA: TGTGCCAGCAGCCAAGATATAGCCCGAACCTACGAGCAGTACTTC; CDR3 protein: CASSQDIARTYEQYF
clone size: many; D gene: NA; V gene: TRBV12-3/TRBV12-4; J gene: TRBJ1-1; CDR3 DNA: TGTGCCAGCAGTCTTTGGGGGGCCGATACTGAAGCTTTCTTT; CDR3 protein: CASSLWGADTEAFF
clone size: few; D gene: NA; V gene: TRBV6-2/TRBV6-3; J gene: TRBJ2-3; CDR3 DNA: TGTGCCAGCAGTACTCGGGAGACAGATACGCAGTATTTT; CDR3 protein: CASSTRETDTQYF
clone size: NA; D gene: NA; V gene: TRBV6-2/TRBV6-3; J gene: TRBJ2-1; CDR3 DNA: TGTGCCAGCAATAAAAACAGCGGGTACAATGAGCAGTTCTTC; CDR3 protein: CASNKNSGYNEQFF
clone size: medium-sized; D gene: TRBD2; V gene: TRBV3-1; J gene: TRBJ2-7; CDR3 DNA: TGTGCCAGCAGCCAAGAATGGGGACTAGCGGTTGGAGAGCAGTACTTC; CDR3 protein: CASSQEWGLAVGEQYF
clone size: many; D gene: NA; V gene: TRBV12-3/TRBV12-4; J gene: TRBJ1-5; CDR3 DNA: TGTGCCAGCAGTAGGCCTGGTCAGCCCCAGCATTTT; CDR3 protein: CASSRPGQPQHF
clone size: NA; D gene: NA; V gene: TRBV13; J gene: TRBJ1-4; CDR3 DNA: TGTGCCAGCAACCGCGATAAGGGAAGCGAAAAACTGTTTTTT; CDR3 protein: CASNRDKGSEKLFF
clone size: NA; D gene: TRBD1; V gene: TRBV12-3/TRBV12-4; J gene: TRBJ1-2; CDR3 DNA: TGTGCCAGCAGTTTCGAGACAGGGGGCTATGGCTACACCTTC; CDR3 protein: CASSFETGGYGYTF
clone size: many; D gene: NA; V gene: TRBV6-5; J gene: TRBJ1-1; CDR3 DNA: TGTGCCAGCAGTTACTCTCCTAGGAGGGGCCAAGGTGAAGCTTTCTTT; CDR3 protein: CASSYSPRRGQGEAFF
clone size: few; D gene: TRBD1; V gene: TRBV6-1; J gene: TRBJ2-6; CDR3 DNA: TGTGCCAGCAGTGAAGGACAGGGGAACGGGGCCAACGTCCTGACTTTC; CDR3 protein: CASSEGQGNGANVLTF
clone size: many; D gene: NA; V gene: TRBV19; J gene: TRBJ1-1; CDR3 DNA: TGTGCCAGTAGTATAGATGGGCGAACTGAAGCTTTCTTT; CDR3 protein: CASSIDGRTEAFF
clone size: many; D gene: NA; V gene: TRBV3-1; J gene: TRBJ2-7; CDR3 DNA: TGTGCCAGCAGCCCAGGTTACGAGCAGTACTTC; CDR3 protein: CASSPGYEQYF
clone size: medium-sized; D gene: NA; V gene: TRBV10-2; J gene: TRBJ1-3; CDR3 DNA: TGCGCCAGCAAAACGGCGTTGGGGGGAAACACCATATATTTT; CDR3 protein: CASKTALGGNTIYF
clone size: many; D gene: NA; V gene: TRBV6-6; J gene: TRBJ2-7; CDR3 DNA: TGTGCCAGCAGTTACTCCGGGAACACCTACGAGCAGTACTTC; CDR3 protein: CASSYSGNTYEQYF
clone size: few; D gene: NA; V gene: TRBV10-3; J gene: TRBJ1-5; CDR3 DNA: TGTGCCATCAGTGACTCTACGGAGCCCCAGCATTTT; CDR3 protein: CAISDSTEPQHF
clone size: many; D gene: NA; V gene: TRBV18; J gene: TRBJ1-6; CDR3 DNA: TGTGCCAGCTCACCAGGGCAAATGACCTATAATTCACCCCTCCACTTT; CDR3 protein: CASSPGQMTYNSPLHF
clone size: few; D gene: NA; V gene: TRBV11-1; J gene: TRBJ1-1; CDR3 DNA: TGTGCCAGCAGCTTATTAGGCAGGAACACTGAAGCTTTCTTT; CDR3 protein: CASSLLGRNTEAFF
clone size: many; D gene: TRBD1; V gene: TRBV4-2; J gene: TRBJ2-3; CDR3 DNA: TGTGCCAGCAGCCAACCCAGACAGGGCAGCACAGATACGCAGTATTTT; CDR3 protein: CASSQPRQGSTDTQYF
clone size: medium-sized; D gene: NA; V gene: TRBV11-3; J gene: TRBJ2-6; CDR3 DNA: TGTGCCAGCAGCCTAGGGGGCTCTGGGGCCAACGTCCTGACTTTC; CDR3 protein: CASSLGGSGANVLTF
clone size: many; D gene: TRBD2; V gene: TRBV20-1; J gene: TRBJ2-4; CDR3 DNA: TGCAGTGCCCGCTCGAACGTACTAGCGGGAGGATTCAAAAACATTCAGTACTTC; CDR3 protein: CSARSNVLAGGFKNIQYF
clone size: many; D gene: NA; V gene: TRBV6-5; J gene: TRBJ2-1; CDR3 DNA: TGTGCCAGCAGCAAGGAGGGCCGGGACAATGAGCAGTTCTTC; CDR3 protein: CASSKEGRDNEQFF
clone size: medium-sized; D gene: TRBD2; V gene: TRBV20-1; J gene: TRBJ2-1; CDR3 DNA: TGCAGTGCTAGAGGGGCGGGACTAGGGATTTCGGATGAGCAGTTCTTC; CDR3 protein: CSARGAGLGISDEQFF